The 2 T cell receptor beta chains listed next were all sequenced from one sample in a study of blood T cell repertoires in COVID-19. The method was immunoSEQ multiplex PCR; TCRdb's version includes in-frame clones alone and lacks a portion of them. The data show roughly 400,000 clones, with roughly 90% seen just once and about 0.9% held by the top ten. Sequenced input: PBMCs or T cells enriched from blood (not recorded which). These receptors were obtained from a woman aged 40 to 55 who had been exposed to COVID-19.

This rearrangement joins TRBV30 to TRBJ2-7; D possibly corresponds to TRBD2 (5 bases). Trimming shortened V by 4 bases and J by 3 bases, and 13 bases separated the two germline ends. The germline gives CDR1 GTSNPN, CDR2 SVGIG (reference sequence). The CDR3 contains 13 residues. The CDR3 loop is CAWKARGLYEQYF. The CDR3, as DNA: TGTGCCTGGAAGGCGAGAGGGCTCTACGAGCAGTACTTC.

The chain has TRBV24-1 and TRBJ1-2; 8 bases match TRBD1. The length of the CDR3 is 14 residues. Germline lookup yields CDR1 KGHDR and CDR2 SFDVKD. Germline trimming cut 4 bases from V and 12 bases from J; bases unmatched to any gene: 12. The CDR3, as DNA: TGTGCCACCAGTGAGGGGGGGACAGGACTACCTAACACCTTC. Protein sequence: CATSEGGTGLPNTF.